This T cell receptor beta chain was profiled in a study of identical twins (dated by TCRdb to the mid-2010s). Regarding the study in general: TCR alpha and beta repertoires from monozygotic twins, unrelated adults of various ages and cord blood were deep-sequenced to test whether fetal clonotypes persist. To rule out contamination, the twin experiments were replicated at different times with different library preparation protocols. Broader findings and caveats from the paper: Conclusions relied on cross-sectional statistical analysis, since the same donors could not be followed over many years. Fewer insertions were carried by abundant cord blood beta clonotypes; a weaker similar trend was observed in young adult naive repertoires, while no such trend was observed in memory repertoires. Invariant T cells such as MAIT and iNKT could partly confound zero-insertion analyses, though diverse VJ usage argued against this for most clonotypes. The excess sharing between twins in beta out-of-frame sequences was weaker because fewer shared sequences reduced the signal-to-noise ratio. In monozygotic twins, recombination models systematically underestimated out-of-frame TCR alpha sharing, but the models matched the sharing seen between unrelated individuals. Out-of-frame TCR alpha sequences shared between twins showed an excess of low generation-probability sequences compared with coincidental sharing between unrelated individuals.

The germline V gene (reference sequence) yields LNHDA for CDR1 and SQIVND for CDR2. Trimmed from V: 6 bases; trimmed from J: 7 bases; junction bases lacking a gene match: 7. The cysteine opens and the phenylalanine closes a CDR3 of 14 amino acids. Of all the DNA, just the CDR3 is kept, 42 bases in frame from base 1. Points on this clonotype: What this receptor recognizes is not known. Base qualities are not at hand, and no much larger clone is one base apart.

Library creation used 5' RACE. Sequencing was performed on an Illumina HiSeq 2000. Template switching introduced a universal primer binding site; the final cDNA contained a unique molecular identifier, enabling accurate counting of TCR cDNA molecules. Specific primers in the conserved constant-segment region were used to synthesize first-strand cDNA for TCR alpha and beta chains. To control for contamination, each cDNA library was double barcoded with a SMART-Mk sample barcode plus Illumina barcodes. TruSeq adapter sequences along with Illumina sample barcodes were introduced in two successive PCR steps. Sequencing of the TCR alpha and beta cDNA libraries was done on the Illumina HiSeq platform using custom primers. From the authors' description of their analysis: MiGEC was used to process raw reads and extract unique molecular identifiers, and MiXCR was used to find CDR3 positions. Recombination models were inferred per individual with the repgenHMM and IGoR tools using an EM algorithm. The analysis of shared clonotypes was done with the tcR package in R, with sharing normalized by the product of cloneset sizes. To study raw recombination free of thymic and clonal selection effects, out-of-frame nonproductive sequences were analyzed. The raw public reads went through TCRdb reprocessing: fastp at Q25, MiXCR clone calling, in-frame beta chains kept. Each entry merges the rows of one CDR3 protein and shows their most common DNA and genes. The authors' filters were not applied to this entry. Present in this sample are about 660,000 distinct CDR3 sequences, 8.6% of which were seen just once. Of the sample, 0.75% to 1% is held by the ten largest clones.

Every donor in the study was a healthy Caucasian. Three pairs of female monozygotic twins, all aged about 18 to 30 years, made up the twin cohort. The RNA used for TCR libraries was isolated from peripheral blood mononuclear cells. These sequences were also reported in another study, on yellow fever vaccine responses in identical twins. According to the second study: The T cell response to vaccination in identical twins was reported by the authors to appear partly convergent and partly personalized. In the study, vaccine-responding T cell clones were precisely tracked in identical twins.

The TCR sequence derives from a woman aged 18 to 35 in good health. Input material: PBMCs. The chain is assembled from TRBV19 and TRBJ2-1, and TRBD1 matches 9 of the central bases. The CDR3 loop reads CASRTGGLENEQFF. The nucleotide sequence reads TGTGCCAGTAGGACAGGGGGATTAGAAAATGAGCAGTTCTTC.